This record looks at one TCR beta chain sequence and its context. Its antigen is not identified. With the library built for alpha chains, this beta chain is off target and its frequency is not meaningful. This record belongs to a study of HIV-infected patients and healthy controls. Study-level results: A major limitation was that merely sixteen HIV-infected individuals were processed. HIV-infected patients and controls differed significantly in mean usage of eight alpha and eight beta V genes. Compared with healthy controls, HIV-infected patients showed less CDR3 sharing between individuals.

Germline CDR1 and CDR2: SGHNT and YYREEE (reference sequence). Trimming removed 0 bases from V and 0 bases from J, with 8 bases in between. This CDR3 contains 15 residues. No cell fractionation was done, so the repertoire covers all unsorted peripheral blood T cells. Reverse transcription used 450 to 650 ng RNA and constant-region primers for alpha and beta. Alpha and beta chain libraries were made separately by chain-specific third strand synthesis with multiplexing indices. TCRdb processed the 5' RACE reads anew with MiXCR; each CDR3 protein has one entry. The sample carries about 620 distinct CDR3 sequences, approximately 72% recorded once.

The sequence derives from an adult with HIV infection. Sequencing was performed on blood, taken before antiretroviral therapy. The chain has TRBV5-4 and TRBJ2-3; D gene unclear. CDR3 region: CASSLAHTSTDTQYF. The CDR3 nucleotides are TGTGCCAGCAGCTTGGCACATACTAGCACAGATACGCAGTATTTT.